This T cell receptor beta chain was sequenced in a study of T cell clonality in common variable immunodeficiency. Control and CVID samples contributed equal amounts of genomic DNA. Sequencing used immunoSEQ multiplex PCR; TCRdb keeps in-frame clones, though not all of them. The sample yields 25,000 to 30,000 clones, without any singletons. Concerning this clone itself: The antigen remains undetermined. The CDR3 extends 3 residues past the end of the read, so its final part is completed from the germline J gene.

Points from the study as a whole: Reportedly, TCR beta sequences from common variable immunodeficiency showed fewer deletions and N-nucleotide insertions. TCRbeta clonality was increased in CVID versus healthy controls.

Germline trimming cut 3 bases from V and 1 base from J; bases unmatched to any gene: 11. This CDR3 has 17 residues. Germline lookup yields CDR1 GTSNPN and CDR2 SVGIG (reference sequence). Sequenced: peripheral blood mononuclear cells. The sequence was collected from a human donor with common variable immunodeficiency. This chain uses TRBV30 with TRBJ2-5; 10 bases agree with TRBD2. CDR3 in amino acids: CAWSGLPSGRAQETQYF. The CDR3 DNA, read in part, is TGTGCCTGGAGCGGACTCCCAAGCGGGAGGGCCCAAGAGACC.